This TCR beta chain was retrieved from a study of blood T cell repertoires in COVID-19. At the level of the study: Collection of acute and convalescent COVID-19 samples took place in the United States, Italy and Spain.

V was shortened by 0 bases and J by 4 bases, with 7 bases between the two germline ends. Germline CDR1 is SGDLS and CDR2 is YYNGEE. The CDR3 is 14 amino acids. The repertoire was sequenced with immunoSEQ multiplex PCR; TCRdb's copy has only in-frame clones and lacks some. The sample lists hundreds of thousands of clones; around 85% were seen once. Sequencing was done on a sample of peripheral blood. This receptor was identified in a man between 45 and 60 years old with active or convalescent COVID-19. The V and J genes are TRBV9 and TRBJ2-2; tentatively, D is TRBD1 (6 bases). Here the CDR3 reads CASSVVGATGELFF. As DNA, the CDR3 is TGTGCCAGCAGCGTAGTGGGGGCCACCGGGGAGCTGTTTTTT.